The entry below gives a single TCR beta chain sequence along with its context. Its binding antigen is unknown. Base qualities were left out, and no much larger clone turns up one base away. This record belongs to a study of T cell responses to AZD1222 COVID-19 vaccine (dated by TCRdb to 2020 to 2022). Regarding the study in general: AZD1222 recipients whose second dose came at about 4 weeks and those whose second dose came at about 12 weeks were combined into one group, since spike-specific TCR depth and breadth did not differ between the two schedules. A total of approximately 230 trial participants underwent TCR sequencing, of whom about 210 received two doses of AZD1222 and 26 received two doses of the MenACWY control vaccine. Enrollment into the trials was organized by age into subgroups of 18-55, 56-69 and 70-plus years, and those subgroups contained roughly 150, 30 and 60 TCR-sequenced participants, respectively.

The CDR3 regions of human TCRbeta chains were subjected to immunosequencing. The paper's data handling went like this. Repertoire TCRs were checked for matches against a reference library of SARS-CoV-2-specific TCRs that had been generated using the MIRA antigen-specificity platform. Breadth meant the fraction of unique TCRs that were SARS-CoV-2-associated, whereas depth meant the fraction of total T cells that were SARS-CoV-2-associated. Using the MIRA data, each spike-specific TCR was assigned both to the spike region to which the TCR was reactive and to a CD4 or CD8 class. Log10-transformed breadth and depth values were compared by one-way ANOVA with Sidak's multiple comparisons tests. TCRdb's version of the immuneACCESS table is confined to in-frame rearrangements and falls short of the full clone set. An unresolved V gene accounts for under half of the shortfall where checked; the remainder is of unknown origin. V, J and clone size are those of that table, while D and trimming were read from the DNA. The sample profile shows around 130,000 clones; approximately 93% of them were found once. The leading ten clones occupy around 5.4% of the sample.

According to the study, the label for this sample's time point signals: baseline before first vaccination. Samples from vaccinated people were obtained from the UK trials COV001 and COV002, which included a single-blind randomized controlled phase 2/3 trial of AZD1222 (ChAdOx1 nCoV-19) in healthy adults. Trial participant PBMC samples were collected at day 0 and day 28 after the second dose for TCRbeta chain sequencing. What the authors observed across the whole study: Reportedly, almost half of the unique spike-specific TCRs recognized epitopes lying outside the regions that are mutated in the B.1.351 and B.1.1.7 variants. Conclusions about previously exposed vaccinees are limited because only a handful of AZD1222 recipients were SARS-CoV-2 seropositive at baseline. The whole spike protein was spanned by vaccine-associated CD4 TCRs, and dominant responses were seen in regions 160-218 and 743-854. Participants were mostly white British, with more females than males. The authors suggested clonal diversity may have been underestimated. The 56-69-year group was small, and its depth increase did not reach significance, likely because of low power. Because no samples from the day 14 peak response were available, repertoires could be characterized only after the peak T cell response. Spike-specific TCR breadth and depth rose significantly after two AZD1222 doses compared with day 0 and with MenACWY recipients.

The material sequenced was peripheral blood, taken on day 0 of AZD1222 vaccination. This TCR was recovered from an adult in good health.

DNA sequence: TGTGCCAGCAGCCTGTATGATGAAAAACTGTTTTTT. This translates into CASSLYDEKLFF. The rearranged segments are TRBV7-9 and TRBJ1-4, with the D gene uncertain. The CDR3 contains 12 residues, cysteine and phenylalanine counted. Only CDR3 DNA remains: 36 bases, in frame from the first base. Between the V and J ends, shortened by 5 bases and 6 bases respectively, the junction contains 7 bases. CDR1 SEHNR and CDR2 FQNEAQ are derived from the germline V gene (reference sequence).